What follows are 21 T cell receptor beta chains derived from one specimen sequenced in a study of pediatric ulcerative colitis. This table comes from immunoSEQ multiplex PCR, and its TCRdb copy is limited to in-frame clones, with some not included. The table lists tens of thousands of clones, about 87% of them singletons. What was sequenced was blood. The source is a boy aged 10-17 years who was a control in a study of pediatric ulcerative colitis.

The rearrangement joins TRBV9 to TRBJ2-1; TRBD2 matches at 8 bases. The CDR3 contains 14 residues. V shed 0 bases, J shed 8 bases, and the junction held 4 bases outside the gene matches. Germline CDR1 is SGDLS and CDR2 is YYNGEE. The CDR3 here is CASSVAGGPDEQFF. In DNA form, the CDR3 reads TGTGCCAGCAGCGTAGCGGGAGGGCCTGATGAGCAGTTCTTC.

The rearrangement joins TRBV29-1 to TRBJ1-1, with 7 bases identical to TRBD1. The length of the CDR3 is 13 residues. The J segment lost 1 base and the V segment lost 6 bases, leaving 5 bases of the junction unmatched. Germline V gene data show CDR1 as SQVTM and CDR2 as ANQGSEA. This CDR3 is CSVGDRENTEAFF. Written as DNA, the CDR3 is TGCAGCGTGGGTGACAGGGAGAACACTGAAGCTTTCTTT.

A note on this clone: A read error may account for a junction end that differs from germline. DNA for the CDR3: TGTGCTAGCAGCTTGGGACCCCCGCTCAACTACGAGCAGTACTTC. It codes for CASSLGPPLNYEQYF. The rearrangement joins TRBV7-7 to TRBJ2-7, with D perhaps being TRBD1 or TRBD2 (5 bases each). The CDR3 runs to 15 residues. CDR1 and CDR2 (germline): SSHAT, FNYEAQ (reference sequence).

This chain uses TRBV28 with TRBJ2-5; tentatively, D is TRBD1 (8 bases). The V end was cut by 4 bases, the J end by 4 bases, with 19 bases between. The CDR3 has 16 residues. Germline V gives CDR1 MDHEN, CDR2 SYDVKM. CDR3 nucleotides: TGTGCCAGCAGTTGGGGAGTGACAGGGGAGGGAGAGACCCAGTACTTC. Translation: CASSWGVTGEGETQYF.

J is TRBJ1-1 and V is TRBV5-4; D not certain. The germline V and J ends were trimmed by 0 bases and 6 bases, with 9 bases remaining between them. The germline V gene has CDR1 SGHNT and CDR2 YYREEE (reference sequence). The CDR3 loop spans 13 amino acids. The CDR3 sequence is CASSLEASPEAFF. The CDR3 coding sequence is TGTGCCAGCAGCTTGGAGGCCAGCCCTGAAGCTTTCTTT.

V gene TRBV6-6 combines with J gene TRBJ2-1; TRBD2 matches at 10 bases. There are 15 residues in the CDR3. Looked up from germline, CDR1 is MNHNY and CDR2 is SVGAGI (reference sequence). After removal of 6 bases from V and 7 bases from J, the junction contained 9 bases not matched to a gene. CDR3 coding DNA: TGTGCCAGCAGCTACACAGCGGGAGGGGGTAATGAGCAGTTCTTC. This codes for CASSYTAGGGNEQFF.

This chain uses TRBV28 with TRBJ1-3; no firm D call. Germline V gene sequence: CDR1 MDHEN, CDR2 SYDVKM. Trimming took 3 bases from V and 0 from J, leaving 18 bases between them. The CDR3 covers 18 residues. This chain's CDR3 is CASSFLPSGIHSGNTIYF. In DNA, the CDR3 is TGTGCCAGCAGTTTCCTACCCTCCGGGATCCACTCTGGAAACACCATATATTTT. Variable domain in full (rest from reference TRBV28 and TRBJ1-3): DVKVTQSSRYLVKRTGEKVFLECVQDMDHENMFWYRQDPGLGLRLIYFSYDVKMKEKGDIPEGYSVSREKKERFSLILESASTNQTSMYLCASSFLPSGIHSGNTIYFGEGSWLTVV.

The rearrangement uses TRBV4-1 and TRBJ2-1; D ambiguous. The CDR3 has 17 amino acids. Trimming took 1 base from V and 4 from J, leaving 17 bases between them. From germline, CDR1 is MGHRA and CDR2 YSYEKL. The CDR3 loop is CASSQASPESPYNEQFF. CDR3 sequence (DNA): TGCGCCAGCAGCCAAGCCTCCCCCGAGTCCCCTTACAATGAGCAGTTCTTC.

As DNA, the CDR3 is TGTGCCAGCGTTCCCAGGACCATTGGGTTGGGGGCCAACGTCCTGACTTTC. Translated: CASVPRTIGLGANVLTF. J is TRBJ2-6 and V is TRBV2; no clear D gene. V shed 8 bases and J shed 4 bases, with 21 bases lying between them. Germline CDR1 SNHLY, CDR2 FYNNEI. This CDR3 has 17 amino acids.

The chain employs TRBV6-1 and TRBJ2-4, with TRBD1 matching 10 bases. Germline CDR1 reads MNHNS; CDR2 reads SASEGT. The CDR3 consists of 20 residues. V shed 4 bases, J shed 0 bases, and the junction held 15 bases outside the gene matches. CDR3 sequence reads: CASSGPVGQGTLLAKNIQYF. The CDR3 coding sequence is TGTGCCAGCAGTGGCCCTGTGGGACAGGGGACTCTCCTAGCCAAAAACATTCAGTACTTC.

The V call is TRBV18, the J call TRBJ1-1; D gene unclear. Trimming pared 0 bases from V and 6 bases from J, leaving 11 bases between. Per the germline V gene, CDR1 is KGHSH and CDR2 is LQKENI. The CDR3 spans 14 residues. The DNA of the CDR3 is TGTGCCAGCTCACCACCGGCCCAGGTCGCTGAAGCTTTCTTT. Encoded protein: CASSPPAQVAEAFF.

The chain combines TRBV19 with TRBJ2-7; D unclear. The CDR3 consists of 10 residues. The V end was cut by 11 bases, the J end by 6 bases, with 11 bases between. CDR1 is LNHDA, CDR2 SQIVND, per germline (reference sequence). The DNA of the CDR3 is TGTGCCGCCCGGAGAGTCGAGCAGTACTTC. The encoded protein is CAARRVEQYF.

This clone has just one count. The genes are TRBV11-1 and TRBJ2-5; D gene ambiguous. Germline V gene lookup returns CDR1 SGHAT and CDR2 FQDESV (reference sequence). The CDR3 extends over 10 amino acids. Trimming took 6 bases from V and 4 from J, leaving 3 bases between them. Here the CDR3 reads CASSGETQYF. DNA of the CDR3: TGTGCCAGCAGTGGAGAGACCCAGTACTTC.

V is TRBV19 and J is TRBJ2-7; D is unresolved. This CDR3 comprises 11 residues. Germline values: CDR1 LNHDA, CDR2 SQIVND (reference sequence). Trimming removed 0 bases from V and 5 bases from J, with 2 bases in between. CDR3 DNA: TGTGCCAGTAGTATAGACGACGAGCAGTACTTC. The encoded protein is CASSIDDEQYF.

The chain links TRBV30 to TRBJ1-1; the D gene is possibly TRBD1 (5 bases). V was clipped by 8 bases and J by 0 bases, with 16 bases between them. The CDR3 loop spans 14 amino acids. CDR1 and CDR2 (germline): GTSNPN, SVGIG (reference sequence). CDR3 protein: CAGRPGLMNTEAFF. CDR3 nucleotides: TGTGCCGGCAGACCGGGACTCATGAACACTGAAGCTTTCTTT.

The CDR3 protein is CASSLGQGAYTIYF. In DNA form, the CDR3 reads TGTGCCAGCAGCCTGGGACAGGGGGCATACACCATATATTTT. The genes are TRBV7-2 and TRBJ1-3; 12 bases map to TRBD1. V was pared by 5 bases and J by 8 bases, with 4 bases of the junction left unmatched. Germline lookup yields CDR1 SGHTA and CDR2 FQGNSA. This CDR3 spans 14 amino acids.

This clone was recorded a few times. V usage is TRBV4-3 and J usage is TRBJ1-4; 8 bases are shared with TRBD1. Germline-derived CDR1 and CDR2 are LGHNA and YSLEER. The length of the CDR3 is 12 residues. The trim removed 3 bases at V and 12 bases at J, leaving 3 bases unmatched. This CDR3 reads CASSHGQGQLFF. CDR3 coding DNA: TGCGCCAGCAGCCACGGACAGGGTCAACTGTTTTTT.

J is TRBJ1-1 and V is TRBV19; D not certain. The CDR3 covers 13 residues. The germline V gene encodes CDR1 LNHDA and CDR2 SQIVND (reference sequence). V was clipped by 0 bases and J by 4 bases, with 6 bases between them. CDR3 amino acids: CASSIDRSTEAFF. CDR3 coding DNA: TGTGCCAGTAGTATAGATAGGAGCACTGAAGCTTTCTTT.

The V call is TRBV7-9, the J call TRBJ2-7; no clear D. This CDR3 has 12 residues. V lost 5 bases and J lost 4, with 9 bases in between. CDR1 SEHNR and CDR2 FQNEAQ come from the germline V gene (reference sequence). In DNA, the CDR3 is TGTGCCAGCAGCCCTCAAGCGTACGAGCAGTACTTC. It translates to CASSPQAYEQYF.

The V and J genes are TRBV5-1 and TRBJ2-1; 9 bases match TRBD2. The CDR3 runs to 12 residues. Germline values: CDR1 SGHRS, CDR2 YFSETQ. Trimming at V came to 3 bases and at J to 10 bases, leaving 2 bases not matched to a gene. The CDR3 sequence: CASSWTSEEQFF. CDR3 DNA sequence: TGCGCCAGCAGCTGGACTAGCGAAGAGCAGTTCTTC.

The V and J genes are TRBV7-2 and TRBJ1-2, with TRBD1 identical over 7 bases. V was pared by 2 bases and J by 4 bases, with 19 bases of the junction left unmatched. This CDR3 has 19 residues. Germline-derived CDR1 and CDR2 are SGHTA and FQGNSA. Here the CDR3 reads CASSLLPRDSQGSVYGYTF. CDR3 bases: TGTGCCAGCAGCTTACTACCCCGGGACAGCCAAGGGTCTGTCTATGGCTACACCTTC.